The 9 T cell receptor beta chains reported below all come from one sample, sequenced in a study of blood T cells in healthy people across ages. Combining a sample-barcoded 5' primer with a J-beta primer mix, a second PCR ran for roughly 7 to 11 cycles. Each CDR3 protein gets one entry after TCRdb re-called the 5' RACE reads with MiXCR. The sample consists of hundreds of thousands of distinct CDR3 sequences, roughly three fifths of them appearing once. The sample taken for sequencing was blood. These receptors were taken from a man aged 40-50 years in good health.

The V call is TRBV15, the J call TRBJ1-2; a weak D match, TRBD1 (6 bases). The CDR3 runs 15 residues. From germline, CDR1 is LNHNV and CDR2 YYDKDF (reference sequence). Trimming removed 0 bases at V and 3 bases at J, with 11 bases between. The CDR3 DNA follows: TGTGCCACCAGCAGAGATAGTGCAGGGGACTATGGCTACACCTTC. Protein: CATSRDSAGDYGYTF.

The V call is TRBV12-5, the J call TRBJ1-2; possibly TRBD1 for D (5 bases). Per germline, CDR1 LGHNT and CDR2 FRNRAP. The CDR3 is 17 amino acids. The V and J ends lost 1 base and 7 bases respectively, with 22 bases between them. The CDR3 DNA sequence: TGTGCTAGTGGTTTGGCCACGGTCCGGGGGGTTTCAGCTGGCTACACCTTC. Its translation is CASGLATVRGVSAGYTF.

The J gene is TRBJ1-1, the V gene TRBV5-1; 10 nucleotides line up with TRBD1. The ends lost 4 bases at V and 3 bases at J; junction bases unmatched: 6. CDR1 is SGHRS, CDR2 YFSETQ, per germline. The length of the CDR3 is 15 residues. CDR3 in DNA: TGCGCCAGCAGCCCCTCGGGACAGGGGTACACTGAAGCTTTCTTT. This gives the protein CASSPSGQGYTEAFF. The full variable domain, its missing parts supplied by reference TRBV5-1 and TRBJ1-1, is KAGVTQTPRYLIKTRGQQVTLSCSPISGHRSVSWYQQTPGQGLQFLFEYFSETQRNKGNFPGRFSGRQFSNSRSEMNVSTLELGDSALYLCASSPSGQGYTEAFFGQGTRLTVV.

The V and J genes are TRBV12-3 or TRBV12-4 and TRBJ2-6; the D is unclear. CDR3 length equals 15 residues. V lost 5 bases, J lost 0 bases, and 8 bases lay in between. The CDR3 reads CASSPTDSGANVLTF. DNA for the CDR3: TGTGCCAGCAGTCCAACGGACTCTGGGGCCAACGTCCTGACTTTC.

The rearrangement joins TRBV2 to TRBJ2-4, with 7 positions matching TRBD2. The J call may be in error: the DNA end matches TRBJ2-5 better. Germline V gene sequence: CDR1 SNHLY, CDR2 FYNNEI. CDR3 length: 17 residues. CDR3 in amino acids: CASRTTLTGGEQETQYF. The CDR3 coding sequence is TGTGCCAGCAGGACCACGCTAACGGGGGGAGAACAAGAGACCCAGTACTTC.

The gene calls are TRBV6-5 and TRBJ1-2; the D is unclear. The CDR3 totals 11 residues. Germline assignment: CDR1 MNHEY and CDR2 SVGAGI. V dropped 7 bases and J dropped 6 bases, with 9 bases sitting between them. This chain's CDR3 is CASISSHGYTF. Here the CDR3 DNA reads TGTGCCAGCATTTCCAGCCATGGCTACACCTTC.

There are a few counts of this clonotype. The chain links TRBV20-1 to TRBJ2-4; no reliable D call. Near its end, the DNA agrees better with TRBJ2-7, so the J call may be wrong. Germline CDR1 is DFQATT and CDR2 is SNEGSKA (reference sequence). This CDR3 region has 11 residues. The CDR3: CSARVSNEQYF. In nucleotides, the CDR3 is TGCAGTGCTAGAGTCAGCAACGAGCAGTACTTC.

This clonotype has only a few counts. The gene calls are TRBV6-5 and TRBJ2-3; 8 bases match TRBD2. This CDR3 has 14 residues. Germline-derived CDR1 and CDR2 are MNHEY and SVGAGI. With 8 bases clipped from V and 7 bases from J, the junction kept 11 bases outside the gene matches. The DNA for the CDR3 is TGTGCCAGCCAGAAAAGCGGGAGTCGTTATACGCAGTATTTT. It translates to CASQKSGSRYTQYF.

This clonotype was detected a few times. CDR3 coding DNA: TGCGCCAGCAGCCAAGCTCAGCGGCGAATCACAGATACGCAGTATTTT. It encodes CASSQAQRRITDTQYF. The chain employs TRBV4-1 and TRBJ2-3; D perhaps matches TRBD2 (5 bases). V lost 1 base and J 2 bases, leaving 13 bases between the germline ends. CDR3 length: 16 residues. Germline V gives CDR1 MGHRA, CDR2 YSYEKL.